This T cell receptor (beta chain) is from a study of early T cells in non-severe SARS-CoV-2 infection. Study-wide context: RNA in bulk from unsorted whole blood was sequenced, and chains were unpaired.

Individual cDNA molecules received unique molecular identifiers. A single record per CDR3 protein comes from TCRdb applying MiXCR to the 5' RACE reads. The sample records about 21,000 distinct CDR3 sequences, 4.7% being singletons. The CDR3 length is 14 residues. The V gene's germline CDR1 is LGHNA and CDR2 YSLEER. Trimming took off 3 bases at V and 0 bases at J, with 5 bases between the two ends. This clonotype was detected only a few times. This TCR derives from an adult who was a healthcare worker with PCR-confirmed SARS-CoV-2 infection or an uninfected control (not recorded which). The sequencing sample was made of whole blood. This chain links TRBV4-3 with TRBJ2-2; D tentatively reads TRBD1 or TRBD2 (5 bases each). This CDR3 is CASSQGANTGELFF. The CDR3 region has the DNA TGCGCCAGCAGCCAGGGGGCGAACACCGGGGAGCTGTTTTTT.